A selection of T cell receptor beta chains follows, all from one sample in a study of Ad26.COV2.S vaccination and SARS-CoV-2 variants. Libraries were prepared by immunoSEQ multiplex PCR; TCRdb keeps only in-frame clonotypes and omits some of them. The repertoire holds some 320,000 clones, with roughly 80% as singletons. The sequencing used peripheral blood, collected in a trial of Ad26.COV2.S vaccine versus placebo. The receptors originated from a person between 18 and 65 years old who received the Ad26.COV2.S COVID-19 vaccine or a placebo. Each CDR3 is given with its conserved first and last residue. The order of the fields is clone size, J gene, D gene, V gene, CDR3 DNA, CDR3 protein. A D gene is named only where the DNA matches it firmly. Where a row states a size, it is once, few, many or the class of an expanded clone; other rows omit it.

>-|TRBJ2-7|TRBD1|TRBV5-1
TGCGCCAGCAGCATCGGACAGGGCTCCTACGAGCAGTACTTC
CASSIGQGSYEQYF
>-|TRBJ2-4|TRBD1|TRBV4-2
TGTGCCAGCAGCCAAGAGCCCCCCGGACAGGGGCACATTCAGTACTTC
CASSQEPPGQGHIQYF
>-|TRBJ2-2|-|TRBV9
TGTGCCAGCAGCCTAGGGAGGGGGCTTACCGGGGAGCTGTTTTTT
CASSLGRGLTGELFF
>few|TRBJ1-2|-|TRBV5-4
TGTGCCAGCAGCTTGGACAGCCAGAACTATGGCTACACCTTC
CASSLDSQNYGYTF
>-|TRBJ1-2|TRBD1|TRBV24-1
TGTGCCACCAGTGATTCGACAGGGAGGGAAGACTATGGCTACACCTTC
CATSDSTGREDYGYTF
>-|TRBJ1-1|-|TRBV2
TGTGCCAGCAGGGACATCTGGAACACTGAAGCTTTCTTT
CASRDIWNTEAFF
>-|TRBJ2-5|TRBD2|TRBV2
TGTGCCAGCAGCGTATCTGTTGATAGCGGGGGGGAGACCCAGTACTTC
CASSVSVDSGGETQYF
>-|TRBJ2-7|TRBD2|TRBV7-2
TGTGCCAGCAGCAAGTCCGGGACTAGCGGGAGCTACGAGCAGTACTTC
CASSKSGTSGSYEQYF
>-|TRBJ1-2|-|TRBV27
TGTGCCAGCAGTTTAACCGGGGAGACCTATGGCTACACCTTC
CASSLTGETYGYTF
>-|TRBJ2-7|-|TRBV5-5
TGTGCCAGCAGCTTGGGGGTATCCTACGAGCAGTACTTC
CASSLGVSYEQYF
>-|TRBJ1-3|-|TRBV5-5
TGTGCCAGCAGCTTGGAGGGGTTACACACCATATATTTT
CASSLEGLHTIYF
>once|TRBJ1-2|TRBD1|TRBV7-6
TGTGCCAGCAGCCCGCGGACAGGGCCAAACTATGGCTACACCTTC
CASSPRTGPNYGYTF
>-|TRBJ1-5|-|TRBV28
TGTGCCAGCAGTTTAAGGATTCAGCCCCAGCATTTT
CASSLRIQPQHF
>once|TRBJ2-7|-|TRBV3-1/TRBV3-2
TGTGCCAGCAGCCTTTACTACGAGCAGTACTTC
CASSLYYEQYF
>few|TRBJ2-1|TRBD2|TRBV7-9
TGTGCCAGCAGCTTATCGGGACTAGCGGGGGGGGTTCCTCCCGGTTCCTTCTTC
CASSLSGLAGGVPPGSFF
>-|TRBJ2-6|TRBD1|TRBV5-1
TGCGCCAGCAGCTTGGCTACAGGGGGCAGTGGGGCCAACGTCCTGACTTTC
CASSLATGGSGANVLTF
>-|TRBJ2-7|-|TRBV5-6
TGTGCCAGCAGCTTTTCCGGGACACGGGACTACGAGCAGTACTTC
CASSFSGTRDYEQYF
>-|TRBJ2-3|TRBD2|TRBV4-2
TGTGCCAGCAGCCCCCTTAGCGGGACCGAAATCACAGATACGCAGTATTTT
CASSPLSGTEITDTQYF
>-|TRBJ1-2|TRBD1|TRBV7-9
TGTGCCAGCAGCTTAGAGACTACAGGGGGCAGCTATGGCTACACCTTC
CASSLETTGGSYGYTF
>-|TRBJ2-2|TRBD1|TRBV10-3
TGTGCCATCAGTGAGTCCGGACAGGGGTCCGGGGAGCTGTTTTTT
CAISESGQGSGELFF
>-|TRBJ1-1|TRBD1|TRBV4-1
TGCGCCAGCAGCCAAGGAGCAAACAGGGGGCATACTGAAGCTTTCTTT
CASSQGANRGHTEAFF
>-|TRBJ2-5|-|TRBV29-1
TGCAGCGCCGCGGGGATACCCAAAGAGACCCAGTACTTC
CSAAGIPKETQYF
>-|TRBJ1-1|-|TRBV19
TGTGCCAGTAGTATCGGCTCTAACACTGAAGCTTTCTTT
CASSIGSNTEAFF
>-|TRBJ2-1|-|TRBV5-4
TGTGCCAGCAGCTTGGGGGTGCCCGGATACAATGAGCAGTTCTTC
CASSLGVPGYNEQFF
>few|TRBJ1-1|-|TRBV24-1
TGTGCCACCAGTGATTTGGGGAATAGCACTGAAGCTTTCTTT
CATSDLGNSTEAFF
>-|TRBJ1-2|-|TRBV7-2
TGTGCCAGCAGCTTAGGAGGGGGGAGTAGCGTTGGCTACACCTTC
CASSLGGGSSVGYTF